This TCR beta chain was documented in a study of shared clonotypes between healthy human individuals. General study results and limits: The authors sampled blood alone, and tissue repertoires likely differ. The diversity represented, both genetic and in exposure history, was limited by few donors.

TCRdb's table, derived via immunoSEQ multiplex PCR, lists solely in-frame clones and lacks some. This table holds some 2.1 million clones, 95% found once. The germline gives CDR1 SGHRS, CDR2 YFSETQ. Unmatched junction bases numbered 8, after V lost 5 bases and J lost 3 bases. The CDR3 has 15 amino acids. With regard to this clone: Its antigen is not known.

The V call is TRBV5-1, the J call TRBJ2-7, with 10 bases lining up with TRBD1. What was sequenced was naive CD4+ T cells sorted from blood. Sample subset: CD45RA+ positively selected. The clonotype was recovered from a man aged 18 to 30 in good health. For the CDR3, the DNA is TGCGCCAGCAGGACGACAGGGGGCGGAGGCTACGAGCAGTACTTC. Translating gives CASRTTGGGGYEQYF.